This T cell receptor beta chain was sequenced during a study of control samples from healthy donors and cancer patients. Measured with immunoSEQ multiplex PCR; TCRdb has only the in-frame clones, and not every one. In the table there are 110,000 or so clones, roughly 89% of which are singletons. Trimming cost V 3 bases and J 3 bases, with 5 bases left between them. CDR3 size: 13 residues. Germline V lookup: CDR1 SGHAT, CDR2 FQNNGV. The sequencing sample was made of blood. The receptor was derived from a man between 25 and 39 years old in good health. This chain connects TRBV11-2 to TRBJ2-2; D not certain. This CDR3 is CASSFTHTGELFF. CDR3 DNA sequence: TGTGCCAGCAGCTTTACTCACACCGGGGAGCTGTTTTTT.